The clone carrying this TCR beta chain has just a few counts. Its antigen remains unknown. CDR1 is SQVTM, CDR2 ANQGSEA, per germline. Trimming pared 0 bases from V and 8 bases from J, leaving 13 bases between. This CDR3 is 13 amino acids long. The sample is drawn from a study of CD8+ T cells in alopecia areata. After isolation, RNA underwent reverse transcription to generate cDNA as the sequencing template. Here immunoSEQ multiplex PCR was the method, and the copy in TCRdb shows in-frame clones only, minus some. Here the sample spans around 60,000 clones, roughly 40% being singletons. Findings and caveats of the study: Patients shared TCRs less clearly than mice did, possibly for HLA-related reasons. Researchers report lesional scalp, most notably alopecia totalis/universalis, outstripped normal scalp in clonality.

Peripheral blood and lesional scalp punch biopsies were taken from alopecia areata patients. Sequences were obtained from NKG2D-low CD8+ T cells sorted from blood. This receptor was taken from a human donor with alopecia areata. The genes are TRBV29-1 and TRBJ1-2; D remains unclear. CDR3 DNA: TGCAGCGTTGAAGATCTGCTTGCGGGCGGCTACACCTTC. Amino acids: CSVEDLLAGGYTF.